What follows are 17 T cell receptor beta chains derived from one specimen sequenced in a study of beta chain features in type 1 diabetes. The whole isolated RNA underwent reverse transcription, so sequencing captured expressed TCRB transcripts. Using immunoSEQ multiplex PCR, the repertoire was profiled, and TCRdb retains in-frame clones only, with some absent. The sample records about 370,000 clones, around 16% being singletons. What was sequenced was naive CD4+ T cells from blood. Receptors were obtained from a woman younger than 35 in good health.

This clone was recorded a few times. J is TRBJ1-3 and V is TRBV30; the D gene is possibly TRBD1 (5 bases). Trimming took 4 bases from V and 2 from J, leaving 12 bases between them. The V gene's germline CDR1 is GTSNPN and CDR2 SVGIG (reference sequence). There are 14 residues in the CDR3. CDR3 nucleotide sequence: TGTGCCTGGACTCCAGGGAATACTGGAAACACCATATATTTT. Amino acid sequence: CAWTPGNTGNTIYF. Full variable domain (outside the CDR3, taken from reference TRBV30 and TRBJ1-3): SQTIHQWPATLVQPVGSPLSLECTVEGTSNPNLYWYRQAAGRGLQLLFYSVGIGQISSEVPQNLSASRPQDRQFILSSKKLLLSDSGFYLCAWTPGNTGNTIYFGEGSWLTVV.

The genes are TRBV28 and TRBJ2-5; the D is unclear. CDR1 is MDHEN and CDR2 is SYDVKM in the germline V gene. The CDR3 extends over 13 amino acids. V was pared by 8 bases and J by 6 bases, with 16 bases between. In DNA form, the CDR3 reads TGTGCCAGCGCTCTTGACATGTACAAGACCCAGTACTTC. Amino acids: CASALDMYKTQYF. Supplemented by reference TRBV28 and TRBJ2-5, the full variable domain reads DVKVTQSSRYLVKRTGEKVFLECVQDMDHENMFWYRQDPGLGLRLIYFSYDVKMKEKGDIPEGYSVSREKKERFSLILESASTNQTSMYLCASALDMYKTQYFGPGTRLLVL.

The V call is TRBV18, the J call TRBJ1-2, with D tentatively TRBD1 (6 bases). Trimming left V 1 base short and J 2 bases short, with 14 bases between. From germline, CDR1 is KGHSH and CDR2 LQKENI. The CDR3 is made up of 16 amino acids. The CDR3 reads CASSPQDGQTNYGYTF. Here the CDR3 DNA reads TGTGCCAGCTCACCACAAGATGGACAGACCAACTATGGCTACACCTTC.

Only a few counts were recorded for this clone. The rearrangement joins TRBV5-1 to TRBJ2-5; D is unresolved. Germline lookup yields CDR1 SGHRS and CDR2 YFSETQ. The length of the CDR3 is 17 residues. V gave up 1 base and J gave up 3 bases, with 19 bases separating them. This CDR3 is CASSLIRNTLVEETQYF. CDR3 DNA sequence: TGCGCCAGCAGCTTGATTAGGAACACTCTAGTGGAAGAGACCCAGTACTTC.

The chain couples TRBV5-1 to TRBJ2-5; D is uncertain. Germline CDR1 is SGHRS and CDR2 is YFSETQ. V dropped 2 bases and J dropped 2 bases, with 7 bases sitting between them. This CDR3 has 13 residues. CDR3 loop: CASSFFRQETQYF. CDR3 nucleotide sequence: TGCGCCAGCAGCTTTTTCAGGCAAGAGACCCAGTACTTC.

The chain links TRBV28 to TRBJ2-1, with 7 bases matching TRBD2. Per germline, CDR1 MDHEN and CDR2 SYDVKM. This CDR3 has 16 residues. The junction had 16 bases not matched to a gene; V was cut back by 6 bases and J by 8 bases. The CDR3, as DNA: TGTGCCAGCAGCCTCGCAGGCAGCGGGACGATCTATGAGCAGTTCTTC. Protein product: CASSLAGSGTIYEQFF.

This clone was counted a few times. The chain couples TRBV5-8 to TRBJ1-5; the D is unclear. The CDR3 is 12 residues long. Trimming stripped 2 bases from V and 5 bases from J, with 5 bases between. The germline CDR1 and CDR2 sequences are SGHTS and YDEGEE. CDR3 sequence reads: CASSFLHQPQHF. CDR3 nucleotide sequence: TGTGCCAGCAGCTTTCTCCATCAGCCCCAGCATTTT.

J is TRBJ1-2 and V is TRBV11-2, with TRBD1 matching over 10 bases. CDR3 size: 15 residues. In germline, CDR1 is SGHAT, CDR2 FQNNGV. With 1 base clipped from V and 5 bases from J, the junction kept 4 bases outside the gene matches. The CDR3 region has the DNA TGTGCCAGCAGCTTAGCCCTGGACAGGGGGTATGGCTACACCTTC. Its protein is CASSLALDRGYGYTF.

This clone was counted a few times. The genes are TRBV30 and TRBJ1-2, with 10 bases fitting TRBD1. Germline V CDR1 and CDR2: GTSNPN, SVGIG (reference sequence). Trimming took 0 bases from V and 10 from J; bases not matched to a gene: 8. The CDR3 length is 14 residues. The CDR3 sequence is CAWSVRGQGVDYTF. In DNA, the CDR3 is TGTGCCTGGAGTGTACGCGGACAGGGGGTTGACTACACCTTC.

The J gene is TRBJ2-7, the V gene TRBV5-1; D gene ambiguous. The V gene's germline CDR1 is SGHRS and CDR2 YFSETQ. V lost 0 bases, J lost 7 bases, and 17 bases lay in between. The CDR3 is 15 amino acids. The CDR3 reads CASSLAAISAEEQYF. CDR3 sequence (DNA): TGCGCCAGCAGCTTGGCCGCCATATCCGCGGAGGAGCAGTACTTC.

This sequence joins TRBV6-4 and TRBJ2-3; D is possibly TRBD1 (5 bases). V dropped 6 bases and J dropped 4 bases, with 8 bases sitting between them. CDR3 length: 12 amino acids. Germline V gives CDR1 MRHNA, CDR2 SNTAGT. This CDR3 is CASRGEADTQYF. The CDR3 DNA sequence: TGTGCCAGCAGAGGGGAAGCAGATACGCAGTATTTT.

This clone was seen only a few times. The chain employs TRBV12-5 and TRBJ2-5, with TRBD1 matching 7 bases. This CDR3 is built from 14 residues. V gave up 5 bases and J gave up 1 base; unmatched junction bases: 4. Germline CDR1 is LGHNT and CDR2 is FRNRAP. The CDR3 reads CASGSGQVQETQYF. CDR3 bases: TGTGCTAGTGGTAGCGGACAGGTCCAAGAGACCCAGTACTTC.

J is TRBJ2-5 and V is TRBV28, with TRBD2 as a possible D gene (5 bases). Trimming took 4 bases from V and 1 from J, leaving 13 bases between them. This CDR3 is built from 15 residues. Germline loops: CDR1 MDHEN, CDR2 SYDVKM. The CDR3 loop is CASSSDSFAQETQYF. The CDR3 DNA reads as TGTGCCAGCAGTTCGGACTCCTTCGCCCAAGAGACCCAGTACTTC.

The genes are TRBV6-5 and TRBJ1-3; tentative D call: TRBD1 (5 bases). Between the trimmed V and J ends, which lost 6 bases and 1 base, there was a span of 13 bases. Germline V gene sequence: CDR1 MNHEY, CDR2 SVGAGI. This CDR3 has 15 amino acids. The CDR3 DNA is TGTGCCAGCAGACTCTTCAGGGAATCTGGAAACACCATATATTTT. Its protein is CASRLFRESGNTIYF.

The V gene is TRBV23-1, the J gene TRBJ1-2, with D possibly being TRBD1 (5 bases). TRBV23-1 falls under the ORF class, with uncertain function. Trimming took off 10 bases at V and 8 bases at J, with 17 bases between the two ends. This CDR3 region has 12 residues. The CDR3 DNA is TGCGCCATCCAAGGGGAATTTCGGGGCTACACCTTC. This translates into CAIQGEFRGYTF.

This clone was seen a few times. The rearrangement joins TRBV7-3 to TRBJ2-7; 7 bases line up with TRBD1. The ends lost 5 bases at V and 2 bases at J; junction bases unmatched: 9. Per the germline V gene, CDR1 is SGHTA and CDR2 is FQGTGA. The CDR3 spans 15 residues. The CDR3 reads CASSQGPGQTYEQYF. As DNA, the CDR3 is TGTGCCAGCAGCCAAGGGCCGGGACAGACCTACGAGCAGTACTTC.

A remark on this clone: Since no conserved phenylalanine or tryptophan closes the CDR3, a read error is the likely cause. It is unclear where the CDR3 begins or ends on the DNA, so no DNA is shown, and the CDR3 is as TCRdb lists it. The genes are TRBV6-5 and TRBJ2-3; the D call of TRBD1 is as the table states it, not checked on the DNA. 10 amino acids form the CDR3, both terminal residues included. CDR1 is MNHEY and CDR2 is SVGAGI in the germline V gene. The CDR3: CAQQGQDWAP.